This T cell receptor beta chain emerged from a study of immune heterogeneity within non-small cell lung tumors. Concerning this clonotype itself: Its specificity is unknown. Given a much more abundant clone one base away, this may be a read error.

Germline assignment: CDR1 MNHEY and CDR2 SMNVEV (reference sequence). This CDR3 is 14 amino acids long. For the TCR beta CDR3, multiplex PCR with 32 V and 13 J primers performed the amplification. TCRdb redid the calling of the multiplex PCR reads with MiXCR, one entry per CDR3 protein. The sample records 30,000 to 40,000 distinct CDR3 sequences, 25% to 30% being singletons. The authors used 600 ng of bulk tumor genomic DNA per sample as template. Primary tumors were biopsied several times each, far apart, intraoperatively. Those enrolled were patients newly diagnosed with untreated non-small cell lung cancer and undergoing curative surgery. Study-level points and caveats: Recurrence of identical dominant CDR3 beta clonotypes was observed across intrapatient tumor sites, concomitant with site-unique high-frequency clones.

Sample: lung tumor tissue. The receptor was derived from a middle-aged man with non-small cell lung cancer. This chain links TRBV27 with TRBJ1-5; 7 bases fit TRBD1. The chain's CDR3 is CASSRDRTNQLQHF. The CDR3 DNA reads as TGTGCCAGCAGTCGGGACAGAACTAATCAGCTCCAGCATTTT.